The 26 T cell receptor beta chains reported below all come from one sample, sequenced in a study of blood T cell repertoires in COVID-19. Assay used: immunoSEQ multiplex PCR; TCRdb lists only in-frame clones, some missing. The table includes around 140,000 clones, 84% detected once. Sequencing used peripheral blood. Receptors were obtained from an elderly woman with acute or convalescent COVID-19.

The chain joins TRBV19 to TRBJ1-6, with 8 bases fitting TRBD1. Germline V gives CDR1 LNHDA, CDR2 SQIVND (reference sequence). The CDR3 runs to 14 residues. Trimming cost V 6 bases and J 8 bases; bases outside gene matches: 6. The CDR3 DNA sequence: TGTGCCAGTAGCCCCAGGGGGCAAGATTCACCCCTCCACTTT. Protein: CASSPRGQDSPLHF.

The chain recombines TRBV19 with TRBJ2-1; 11 nucleotides line up with TRBD2. Unmatched junction bases numbered 9, after V lost 6 bases and J lost 5 bases. This CDR3 spans 16 amino acids. Germline V gene data show CDR1 as LNHDA and CDR2 as SQIVND (reference sequence). CDR3 nucleotide sequence: TGTGCCAGTAGCCTGACATCTAGCGGGGGGAACAATGAGCAGTTCTTC. Amino acids: CASSLTSSGGNNEQFF.

The chain combines TRBV7-9 with TRBJ1-1; maybe TRBD1 (5 bases). Looked up from germline, CDR1 is SEHNR and CDR2 is FQNEAQ (reference sequence). The CDR3 covers 14 residues. V lost 5 bases and J 6 bases, leaving 16 bases between the germline ends. CDR3 coding DNA: TGTGCCAGCAGCCGAGGACAAGGTTTCGCTGAAGCTTTCTTT. This gives the protein CASSRGQGFAEAFF.

The chain employs TRBV7-2 and TRBJ2-1; 10 nucleotides line up with TRBD2. The CDR3 totals 15 residues. From germline, CDR1 is SGHTA and CDR2 FQGNSA. After removal of 3 bases from V and 2 bases from J, the junction contained 1 base not matched to a gene. CDR3 in amino acids: CASSFSGRPYNEQFF. CDR3 in DNA: TGTGCCAGCAGCTTTAGCGGGAGGCCCTACAATGAGCAGTTCTTC.

V usage is TRBV7-2 and J usage is TRBJ2-7; D is possibly TRBD1 (6 bases). CDR3 length equals 15 residues. The germline gives CDR1 SGHTA, CDR2 FQGNSA. V was shortened by 2 bases and J by 6 bases, with 17 bases between the two germline ends. In DNA form, the CDR3 reads TGTGCCAGCAGCTTATCCCTCACAGGGAAGGGCGAGCAGTACTTC. It codes for CASSLSLTGKGEQYF.

This clone was seen more than once but under ten times. The rearrangement joins TRBV4-1 to TRBJ2-7; 8 bases match TRBD1. The CDR3 sequence is 15 residues long. The V segment lost 0 bases and the J segment 3 bases; nucleotides outside the gene matches: 4. Per germline, CDR1 MGHRA and CDR2 YSYEKL. The CDR3 coding sequence is TGCGCCAGCAGCCAAGAAAGTACAGGGGGCTACGAGCAGTACTTC. It specifies CASSQESTGGYEQYF.

J is TRBJ2-7 and V is TRBV7-2; TRBD2 might be the D (7 bases). The CDR3 runs 15 residues. The V gene lost 1 base and the J gene lost 4 bases, with 14 bases spanning the gap. Germline CDR1 is SGHTA and CDR2 is FQGNSA. CDR3 DNA sequence: TGTGCCAGCAGCTTAGTGGTGGGGGGGCAGTACGAGCAGTACTTC. Translation: CASSLVVGGQYEQYF.

The rearrangement uses TRBV5-8 and TRBJ1-3, with D tentatively TRBD1 (6 bases). V was clipped by 3 bases and J by 0 bases, with 7 bases between them. CDR1 and CDR2 (germline): SGHTS, YDEGEE. The CDR3 has 14 residues. CDR3 protein: CASSSGHSGNTIYF. In nucleotides, the CDR3 is TGTGCCAGCAGCTCGGGACACTCTGGAAACACCATATATTTT.

The V and J genes are TRBV6-6 and TRBJ2-1; 9 bases are a match to TRBD1. Germline V gives CDR1 MNHNY, CDR2 SVGAGI (reference sequence). The CDR3 totals 14 residues. The V gene end was trimmed by 2 bases and the J gene end by 9 bases; junction bases not matched to a gene: 5. This CDR3 reads CASSYGDRVGEQFF. The DNA of the CDR3 is TGTGCCAGCAGTTACGGGGACAGGGTGGGTGAGCAGTTCTTC.

The J gene is TRBJ1-1, the V gene TRBV15, with D perhaps TRBD1 (5 bases). V lost 0 bases and J lost 3, with 14 bases in between. Germline CDR1 LNHNV, CDR2 YYDKDF (reference sequence). The CDR3 has 16 amino acids. CDR3 sequence reads: CATSRDATGAYTEAFF. The DNA of the CDR3 is TGTGCCACCAGCAGAGATGCCACAGGAGCCTACACTGAAGCTTTCTTT.

This clone showed up just once. J is TRBJ1-4 and V is TRBV7-2; D is perhaps TRBD1 (5 bases). V lost 1 base and J lost 3, with 9 bases in between. Looked up from germline, CDR1 is SGHTA and CDR2 is FQGNSA. The CDR3 has 15 residues. The CDR3 region is CASSLDRKANEKLFF. The CDR3 nucleotides are TGTGCCAGCAGCTTAGACAGGAAAGCTAATGAAAAACTGTTTTTT.

This chain uses TRBV7-2 with TRBJ1-1; 8 nucleotides line up with TRBD1. The CDR3 spans 16 residues. V shed 4 bases and J 3 bases; nucleotides not matched to a gene: 10. CDR1 is SGHTA, CDR2 FQGNSA, per germline. The CDR3 protein is CASSSPQGALYTEAFF. DNA for the CDR3: TGTGCCAGCAGCTCCCCCCAGGGGGCGCTTTACACTGAAGCTTTCTTT.

The chain carries TRBV19 and TRBJ2-5, with 7 nucleotides matching TRBD1. CDR1 is LNHDA, CDR2 SQIVND, per germline (reference sequence). V dropped 7 bases and J dropped 1; count of bases not matched to a gene: 3. CDR3 length: 13 residues. The CDR3 region is CASKGAAQETQYF. CDR3 sequence (DNA): TGTGCCAGTAAGGGGGCAGCCCAAGAGACCCAGTACTTC.

The J gene is TRBJ1-2, the V gene TRBV9; 9 positions match TRBD1. Germline-derived CDR1 and CDR2 are SGDLS and YYNGEE. Trimming cost V 9 bases and J 4 bases; bases outside gene matches: 13. CDR3 length: 15 amino acids. The CDR3 DNA reads TGTGCCAAACCGCGGGGGGACAGGGAAATCTATGGCTACACCTTC. It specifies CAKPRGDREIYGYTF.

This chain connects TRBV4-2 to TRBJ2-3; 7 nucleotides line up with TRBD1. This CDR3 region has 17 residues. Per the germline V gene, CDR1 is LGHNA and CDR2 is YNFKEQ. J gave up 2 bases and V 4 bases, and 12 bases lay outside the gene matches. Here the CDR3 reads CASSLNRQGSNTDTQYF. The DNA of the CDR3 is TGTGCCAGCAGCCTTAATCGACAGGGTTCAAACACAGATACGCAGTATTTT.

This clone was counted a single time. The rearrangement joins TRBV11-2 to TRBJ2-7; TRBD1 aligns across 7 bases. J gave up 7 bases and V 5 bases, and 11 bases lay outside the gene matches. Per the germline V gene, CDR1 is SGHAT and CDR2 is FQNNGV. This CDR3 spans 14 amino acids. CDR3 DNA sequence: TGTGCCAGCAGCCCCCGACAGGGCTCGGGGGAGCAGTACTTC. Translating gives CASSPRQGSGEQYF.

The gene calls are TRBV6-2 or TRBV6-3 and TRBJ2-7, with D hard to call. Trimming shortened V by 0 bases and J by 2 bases, and 20 bases separated the two germline ends. The CDR3 covers 18 residues. In germline, CDR1 is MNHEY, CDR2 SVGEGT. The CDR3: CASSYSIIGMWSPYEQYF. The CDR3 bases are TGTGCCAGCAGTTACTCGATTATTGGAATGTGGAGTCCCTACGAGCAGTACTTC.

V and J are TRBV29-1 and TRBJ1-3; tentatively, D is TRBD1 (5 bases). V lost 2 bases and J lost 2, with 13 bases in between. This CDR3 has 15 amino acids. CDR1 and CDR2 from the germline V gene are SQVTM and ANQGSEA. The DNA of the CDR3 is TGCAGCGTTGAAACATGGGGCGGTACTGGAAACACCATATATTTT. It specifies CSVETWGGTGNTIYF. The full variable domain, in which reference TRBV29-1 and TRBJ1-3 provide the parts outside the CDR3, is SAVISQKPSRDICQRGTSLTIQCQVDSQVTMMFWYRQQPGQSLTLIATANQGSEATYESGFVIDKFPISRPNLTFSTLTVSNMSPEDSSIYLCSVETWGGTGNTIYFGEGSWLTVV.

The chain has TRBV18 and TRBJ1-2; D may be TRBD1 (6 bases). Germline CDR1 and CDR2: KGHSH and LQKENI. CDR3 length: 15 amino acids. V was trimmed by 3 bases and J by 3 bases, leaving 14 bases between them. CDR3 DNA: TGTGCCAGCTCACCGGGGCAGGGGATCGACTATGGCTACACCTTC. Translation gives CASSPGQGIDYGYTF. Full variable domain (remainder filled in from reference TRBV18 and TRBJ1-2): NAGVMQNPRHLVRRRGQEARLRCSPMKGHSHVYWYRQLPEEGLKFMVYLQKENIIDESGMPKERFSAEFPKEGPSILRIQQVVRGDSAAYFCASSPGQGIDYGYTFGSGTRLTVV.

The gene calls are TRBV4-3 and TRBJ2-1, with 7 bases identical to TRBD1. The germline V gene has CDR1 LGHNA and CDR2 YSLEER. The CDR3 has 16 amino acids. Trimming removed 1 base from V and 4 bases from J; junction bases left unmatched: 7. Written as DNA, the CDR3 is TGCGCCAGCAGCCAAGGGGGTAGGGGGCCTTACAATGAGCAGTTCTTC. Translation: CASSQGGRGPYNEQFF.

This clone was recorded only once. The V and J genes are TRBV9 and TRBJ2-1; tentative D call: TRBD2 (5 bases). The CDR3 length is 18 residues. Trimming took off 3 bases at V and 0 bases at J, with 19 bases between the two ends. Germline V gene lookup returns CDR1 SGDLS and CDR2 YYNGEE. The CDR3 reads CASSDPFFSADSYNEQFF. The DNA for the CDR3 is TGTGCCAGCAGCGACCCCTTTTTCTCAGCGGACTCCTACAATGAGCAGTTCTTC.

In nucleotides, the CDR3 is TGCGCCAGCTTCCGCATAGCGGGAGAGGGTATCTACAATGAGCAGTTCTTC. Protein product: CASFRIAGEGIYNEQFF. The chain combines TRBV5-1 with TRBJ2-1; 9 nucleotides align to TRBD2. Unmatched junction bases numbered 14, after V lost 7 bases and J lost 3 bases. The CDR3 is made up of 17 amino acids. The germline V gene has CDR1 SGHRS and CDR2 YFSETQ.

The chain carries TRBV6-2 or TRBV6-3 and TRBJ2-7; 15 bases line up with TRBD2. Trimming removed 6 bases from V and 7 bases from J; junction bases left unmatched: 13. This CDR3 contains 17 residues. Per the germline V gene, CDR1 is MNHEY and CDR2 is SVGEGT. CDR3 amino acids: CASSIGLAGGPPVEQYF. DNA of the CDR3: TGTGCCAGCAGCATCGGACTAGCGGGGGGGCCCCCGGTGGAGCAGTACTTC.

The chain carries TRBV18 and TRBJ1-1; 12 positions match TRBD1. The germline gives CDR1 KGHSH, CDR2 LQKENI. The CDR3 is 14 amino acids. Trimming took 1 base from V and 10 from J; bases not matched to a gene: 4. Here the CDR3 reads CASSPRDRGLGAFF. The DNA for the CDR3 is TGTGCCAGCTCACCACGGGACAGGGGGCTGGGAGCTTTCTTT.

The chain has TRBV4-1 and TRBJ1-4, with D perhaps matching TRBD1 (5 bases). Germline loops: CDR1 MGHRA, CDR2 YSYEKL. The CDR3 spans 15 residues. V lost 4 bases to trimming and J lost 8 bases, with 17 bases between them. CDR3 DNA sequence: TGCGCCAGCAGCCTAACAGGTCAAAGAGGAGAAAAACTGTTTTTT. Translating it yields CASSLTGQRGEKLFF.

Only a few counts were recorded for this clone. The genes are TRBV18 and TRBJ2-5; a possible D gene is TRBD1 (6 bases). CDR3 length: 16 amino acids. V was shortened by 4 bases and J by 3 bases, with 18 bases between the two germline ends. Germline V CDR1 and CDR2: KGHSH, LQKENI. In DNA, the CDR3 is TGTGCCAGCTCACTCCAGGGGCAGTTCCGTAAAGAGACCCAGTACTTC. Its protein product is CASSLQGQFRKETQYF.